A single sample gave rise to the 25 T cell receptor beta chains below, sequenced in a study of T cell responses to AZD1222 COVID-19 vaccine. Sequenced by immunoSEQ multiplex PCR; TCRdb stores in-frame clones only, minus some. This sample has more than 100,000 clones, with 75% to 90% found just once. Sample: peripheral blood, taken on day 0 of AZD1222 vaccination. The origin of the receptors is an adult in good health.

V and J are TRBV24-1 and TRBJ1-1; tentative D call: TRBD1 (5 bases). Germline CDR1 KGHDR, CDR2 SFDVKD. Trimming shortened V by 4 bases and J by 1 base, and 6 bases separated the two germline ends. The CDR3 contains 13 residues. CDR3 coding DNA: TGTGCCACCAGTGAAGGGACGAACACTGAAGCTTTCTTT. Encoded protein: CATSEGTNTEAFF.

The V and J genes are TRBV25-1 and TRBJ1-6; D is unresolved. CDR1 and CDR2 from the germline V gene are MGHDK and SYGVNS. V shed 1 base and J shed 11 bases, with 12 bases lying between them. The CDR3 has 14 residues. The CDR3 DNA follows: TGTGCCAGCAGTGAATCGGCAGGACCGACACCCCTCCACTTT. Its protein is CASSESAGPTPLHF.

V and J are TRBV28 and TRBJ2-5; D perhaps matches TRBD1 (5 bases). The CDR3 has 14 amino acids. The V end was cut by 7 bases, the J end by 5 bases, with 17 bases between. Per germline, CDR1 MDHEN and CDR2 SYDVKM. The CDR3 DNA reads TGTGCCAGCACCTCTCAGGGTGTTCAGGAGACCCAGTACTTC. This gives the protein CASTSQGVQETQYF.

V gene TRBV5-1 combines with J gene TRBJ2-1; D ambiguous. From germline, CDR1 is SGHRS and CDR2 YFSETQ. The V end was cut by 0 bases, the J end by 5 bases, with 9 bases between. The CDR3 contains 14 residues. The CDR3 DNA follows: TGCGCCAGCAGCTTGGCCGCATATGACAATGAGCAGTTCTTC. It codes for CASSLAAYDNEQFF.

The chain is built from TRBV6-6 and TRBJ1-2; D call uncertain. CDR1 is MNHNY, CDR2 SVGAGI, per germline (reference sequence). V lost 0 bases and J lost 3, with 8 bases in between. The CDR3 spans 14 residues. Here the CDR3 DNA reads TGTGCCAGCAGTTACTCACTCTTGGACTATGGCTACACCTTC. Its protein is CASSYSLLDYGYTF.

This chain links TRBV6-1 with TRBJ2-3; TRBD2 matches 7 bases. CDR1 and CDR2 from the germline V gene are MNHNS and SASEGT. Trimming at V came to 1 base and at J to 9 bases, leaving 10 bases not matched to a gene. This CDR3 has 15 residues. This chain's CDR3 is CASSEGASGVGTQYF. The CDR3 DNA follows: TGTGCCAGCAGTGAAGGGGCTAGCGGAGTTGGGACGCAGTATTTT.

CDR3 amino acids: CASSEDTGELFF. CDR3 coding DNA: TGCGCCAGCAGTGAGGACACCGGGGAGCTGTTTTTT. This chain joins TRBV10-2 and TRBJ2-2, with D hard to call. Germline V gene lookup returns CDR1 WSHSY and CDR2 SAAADI. The CDR3 covers 12 residues. V lost 2 bases and J 3 bases, leaving 1 base between the germline ends.

The chain recombines TRBV19 with TRBJ1-1; possibly TRBD1 for D (5 bases). V was pared by 5 bases and J by 0 bases, with 13 bases between. CDR3 length: 15 amino acids. Germline V gives CDR1 LNHDA, CDR2 SQIVND (reference sequence). The CDR3 sequence is CASSADSPLNTEAFF. The CDR3 bases are TGTGCCAGTAGTGCAGACAGTCCTTTGAACACTGAAGCTTTCTTT. Drawing the rest from reference TRBV19 and TRBJ1-1, the complete variable domain is DGGITQSPKYLFRKEGQNVTLSCEQNLNHDAMYWYRQDPGQGLRLIYYSQIVNDFQKGDIAEGYSVSREKKESFPLTVTSAQKNPTAFYLCASSADSPLNTEAFFGQGTRLTVV.

This sequence joins TRBV6-5 and TRBJ2-4; no reliable D call. The CDR3 is 14 residues long. Germline V CDR1 and CDR2: MNHEY, SVGAGI. Trimming removed 2 bases at V and 2 bases at J, with 7 bases between. In DNA, the CDR3 is TGTGCCAGCAGTTACAAGGGAACCAAAAACATTCAGTACTTC. Its translation is CASSYKGTKNIQYF.

The J gene is TRBJ1-6, the V gene TRBV7-2; TRBD1 might be the D (6 bases). Germline lookup yields CDR1 SGHTA and CDR2 FQGNSA. This CDR3 is 15 amino acids long. Trimming cost V 6 bases and J 9 bases, with 18 bases left between them. CDR3 DNA: TGTGCCAGCAGTCCATTGGTACAGGGCGGTTCACCCCTCCACTTT. Protein sequence: CASSPLVQGGSPLHF.

The chain links TRBV5-1 to TRBJ2-5; D call uncertain. The V end lost 4 bases, the J end lost 2 bases, and 9 bases lay between the germline ends. Germline V gene lookup returns CDR1 SGHRS and CDR2 YFSETQ. The length of the CDR3 is 13 residues. The CDR3 DNA reads as TGCGCCAGCAGCAGTATCAGACAAGAGACCCAGTACTTC. Translating gives CASSSIRQETQYF.

V is TRBV6-6 and J is TRBJ2-5, with D unresolved. The CDR3 is 13 amino acids. The germline V and J ends were trimmed by 6 bases and 4 bases, with 12 bases remaining between them. Germline V CDR1 and CDR2: MNHNY, SVGAGI (reference sequence). The CDR3 nucleotides are TGTGCCAGCAGAATGACGGTTTTAGAGACCCAGTACTTC. It specifies CASRMTVLETQYF.

This clone was recorded once. V and J are TRBV7-8 and TRBJ2-1; D may match TRBD1 or TRBD2 (5 bases each). The CDR3 consists of 14 residues. Trimming removed 5 bases from V and 8 bases from J, with 16 bases in between. The germline V gene has CDR1 SGHVS and CDR2 FQNEAQ. CDR3 bases: TGTGCCAGCAGCCAAACGAGGGTAGGGGATGAGCAGTTCTTC. It specifies CASSQTRVGDEQFF.

This clone was observed a single time. The chain has TRBV5-1 and TRBJ1-1; possibly TRBD1 for D (5 bases). Germline loops: CDR1 SGHRS, CDR2 YFSETQ. Trimming took 1 base from V and 1 from J, leaving 8 bases between them. This CDR3 comprises 14 residues. The CDR3 DNA sequence: TGCGCCAGCAGCTTGAATGGGGGGAACACTGAAGCTTTCTTT. This sequence encodes CASSLNGGNTEAFF.

The chain recombines TRBV4-3 with TRBJ2-1, with TRBD2 as a possible D gene (7 bases). Trimming stripped 3 bases from V and 3 bases from J, with 15 bases between. The length of the CDR3 is 16 residues. CDR1 and CDR2 from the germline V gene are LGHNA and YSLEER. The DNA for the CDR3 is TGCGCCAGCAGCCACTCGAGGGGGGGCCTCTACAATGAGCAGTTCTTC. This encodes CASSHSRGGLYNEQFF.

The V call is TRBV9, the J call TRBJ2-1, with D possibly TRBD2 on 6 matching bases. The germline CDR1 and CDR2 sequences are SGDLS and YYNGEE. V lost 0 bases, J lost 5 bases, and 12 bases lay in between. This CDR3 comprises 15 residues. The CDR3 coding sequence is TGTGCCAGCAGCGTAGGAGATAGCGGCAACAATGAGCAGTTCTTC. Translating it yields CASSVGDSGNNEQFF.

The rearrangement joins TRBV6-5 to TRBJ2-5, with D tentatively TRBD2 (5 bases). V gave up 2 bases and J gave up 7 bases, with 5 bases separating them. The CDR3 contains 11 residues. The germline V gene encodes CDR1 MNHEY and CDR2 SVGAGI. The CDR3 reads CASSYRGTQYF. In nucleotides, the CDR3 is TGTGCCAGCAGTTACCGGGGGACCCAGTACTTC.

The gene calls are TRBV13 and TRBJ2-3; 10 positions agree with TRBD2. The J segment lost 0 bases and the V segment lost 4 bases, leaving 1 base of the junction unmatched. CDR3 length: 15 residues. CDR1 and CDR2 from the germline V gene are PRHDT and FYEKMQ (reference sequence). The CDR3 reads CASSSLAGSTDTQYF. CDR3 nucleotide sequence: TGTGCCAGCAGCTCACTAGCGGGGAGCACAGATACGCAGTATTTT.

The CDR3 bases are TGTGCCTGGAGTGTCCCCGGGACAGTCAATCAGCCCCAGCATTTT. It translates to CAWSVPGTVNQPQHF. This rearrangement joins TRBV30 to TRBJ1-5; 7 positions agree with TRBD1. The CDR3 length is 15 residues. Trimming cost V 0 bases and J 3 bases; bases outside gene matches: 5. Germline CDR1 reads GTSNPN; CDR2 reads SVGIG (reference sequence).

The chain combines TRBV5-6 with TRBJ1-5; TRBD1 might be the D (5 bases). From germline, CDR1 is SGHDT and CDR2 YYEEEE. The CDR3 consists of 13 residues. V was pared by 1 base and J by 8 bases, with 10 bases between. CDR3 sequence (DNA): TGTGCCAGCAGCTTGAGGCAGACAGAGCCCCAGCATTTT. Its protein product is CASSLRQTEPQHF.

The V gene is TRBV4-2, the J gene TRBJ2-3; D is tentatively TRBD1 or TRBD2 (5 bases each). The V end was cut by 5 bases, the J end by 2 bases, with 17 bases between. Germline V gene data show CDR1 as LGHNA and CDR2 as YNFKEQ. This CDR3 contains 16 residues. The CDR3 region is CASSTRQSGTTDTQYF. The DNA of the CDR3 is TGTGCCAGCAGCACACGTCAGTCAGGGACCACAGATACGCAGTATTTT.

The CDR3 loop reads CASKRDGEQYF. The CDR3 DNA reads TGCGCCAGCAAACGCGATGGCGAGCAGTACTTC. The rearrangement joins TRBV4-1 to TRBJ2-7; D remains ambiguous. V was shortened by 7 bases and J by 6 bases, with 10 bases between the two germline ends. In germline, CDR1 is MGHRA, CDR2 YSYEKL. This CDR3 is built from 11 residues.

The gene calls are TRBV24-1 and TRBJ2-1, with TRBD2 matching over 10 bases. Germline V gives CDR1 KGHDR, CDR2 SFDVKD. The V segment lost 4 bases and the J segment 9 bases; nucleotides outside the gene matches: 8. The CDR3 totals 15 residues. CDR3 nucleotides: TGTGCCACCAGTGACCCCGGGACTAGCGCTGTTGAGCAGTTCTTC. Protein product: CATSDPGTSAVEQFF.

The chain employs TRBV2 and TRBJ2-1; 10 positions match TRBD2. This CDR3 has 16 amino acids. With V trimmed by 6 bases and J by 7 bases, 12 bases remained unmatched. The germline CDR1 and CDR2 sequences are SNHLY and FYNNEI. CDR3 in amino acids: CASRGPGTSDWNEQFF. In nucleotides, the CDR3 is TGTGCCAGCAGGGGACCCGGGACTAGCGATTGGAATGAGCAGTTCTTC. The full variable domain, with the rest looked up from reference TRBV2 and TRBJ2-1, is EPEVTQTPSHQVTQMGQEVILRCVPISNHLYFYWYRQILGQKVEFLVSFYNNEISEKSEIFDDQFSVERPDGSNFTLKIRSTKLEDSAMYFCASRGPGTSDWNEQFFGPGTRLTVL.

The chain recombines TRBV29-1 with TRBJ2-5; the D is unclear. CDR3 length: 15 residues. CDR1 is SQVTM, CDR2 ANQGSEA, per germline. Trimming stripped 5 bases from V and 1 base from J, with 17 bases between. DNA of the CDR3: TGCAGCGTTTCCCCCGGGCGGTCCCCCCAAGAGACCCAGTACTTC. Protein sequence: CSVSPGRSPQETQYF.